This passage covers 26 T cell receptor beta chains from one sample sequenced in a study of T cells in Graves' hyperthyroidism and ophthalmopathy. RNA transcripts were the template for amplifying TCR beta CDR3 regions. A first-round RT-PCR of the TCR CDR3 used the HTBI primer set. TCRdb reprocessed the multiplex PCR reads with MiXCR, giving one entry per CDR3 protein. This table holds hundreds of thousands of distinct CDR3 sequences, less than 25% found once. Sequenced input: blood. The source is a man aged 25 to 40 with Graves' ophthalmopathy.

The rearrangement uses TRBV5-6 and TRBJ2-7; TRBD1 is a possible D gene (5 bases). The V gene's germline CDR1 is SGHDT and CDR2 YYEEEE. The CDR3 has 15 residues. The germline V and J ends were trimmed by 2 bases and 3 bases, with 15 bases remaining between them. The CDR3 DNA is TGTGCCAGCAGCTTCAGTGACAGTTCCTTCTACGAGCAGTACTTC. It encodes CASSFSDSSFYEQYF.

This clonotype was found many times. V and J are TRBV11-2 and TRBJ1-5; a weak D match, TRBD1 (5 bases). V was shortened by 2 bases and J by 6 bases, with 14 bases between the two germline ends. In germline, CDR1 is SGHAT, CDR2 FQNNGV. The CDR3 covers 15 residues. The CDR3 protein is CASSLHPGGGQPQHF. The CDR3 DNA is TGTGCCAGCAGCTTACACCCGGGGGGTGGTCAGCCCCAGCATTTT. The variable domain in full, with the rest retrieved from reference TRBV11-2 and TRBJ1-5, is EAGVAQSPRYKIIEKRQSVAFWCNPISGHATLYWYQQILGQGPKLLIQFQNNGVVDDSQLPKDRFSAERLKGVDSTLKIQPAKLEDSAVYLCASSLHPGGGQPQHFGDGTRLSIL.

The rearrangement joins TRBV12-3 or TRBV12-4 to TRBJ2-7; 8 bases fit TRBD2. This CDR3 spans 15 amino acids. Trimming at V came to 6 bases and at J to 2 bases, leaving 9 bases not matched to a gene. CDR3 coding DNA: TGTGCCAGCAGACCCCGGGGGGGGGGAACCTACGAGCAGTACTTC. Translation: CASRPRGGGTYEQYF.

This clonotype occurred many times. V is TRBV7-2 and J is TRBJ2-3; 8 bases align to TRBD1. With 2 bases clipped from V and 7 bases from J, the junction kept 8 bases outside the gene matches. Looked up from germline, CDR1 is SGHTA and CDR2 is FQGNSA. The CDR3 spans 15 residues. In DNA form, the CDR3 reads TGTGCCAGCAGCTTACAGGGGGCAGAATCAAATACGCAGTATTTT. It translates to CASSLQGAESNTQYF. Full variable domain (missing parts from reference TRBV7-2 and TRBJ2-3): GAGVSQSPSNKVTEKGKDVELRCDPISGHTALYWYRQSLGQGLEFLIYFQGNSAPDKSGLPSDRFSAERTGGSVSTLTIQRTQQEDSAVYLCASSLQGAESNTQYFGPGTRLTVL.

CDR3 residues: CAGLTLGSLNYGYTF. CDR3 bases: TGTGCCGGCCTTACATTAGGCTCTTTAAACTATGGCTACACCTTC. V gene TRBV2 combines with J gene TRBJ1-2; D is unresolved. V dropped 11 bases and J dropped 2 bases, with 21 bases sitting between them. Germline V gene data show CDR1 as SNHLY and CDR2 as FYNNEI. This CDR3 spans 15 amino acids.

The chain employs TRBV9 and TRBJ1-1, with D unclear. V lost 0 bases and J lost 0, with 6 bases in between. CDR1 and CDR2 (germline): SGDLS, YYNGEE. The CDR3 runs to 14 residues. The CDR3 DNA reads as TGTGCCAGCAGCGTAGAGTCAATGAACACTGAAGCTTTCTTT. Its translation: CASSVESMNTEAFF.

This clonotype was counted many times. The V call is TRBV18, the J call TRBJ1-1; tentative D call: TRBD1 (5 bases). The CDR3 has 16 residues. CDR1 is KGHSH and CDR2 is LQKENI in the germline V gene. V dropped 4 bases and J dropped 1 base, with 16 bases sitting between them. The CDR3 protein is CASSQFQPGPNTEAFF. The CDR3 DNA follows: TGTGCCAGCTCACAATTCCAACCGGGGCCGAACACTGAAGCTTTCTTT.

The V call is TRBV19, the J call TRBJ1-5; the D is unclear. V lost 7 bases and J lost 0, with 19 bases in between. The germline V gene has CDR1 LNHDA and CDR2 SQIVND (reference sequence). The CDR3 has 17 amino acids. The CDR3 sequence is CASTPRGAEYSNQPQHF. CDR3 nucleotide sequence: TGTGCCAGTACCCCCCGGGGTGCGGAGTATAGCAATCAGCCCCAGCATTTT.

This clonotype was counted ten times or more. This sequence joins TRBV7-9 and TRBJ2-7; D perhaps matches TRBD2 (6 bases). The CDR3 covers 11 residues. Germline V gene lookup returns CDR1 SEHNR and CDR2 FQNEAQ (reference sequence). V lost 7 bases and J 5 bases, leaving 9 bases between the germline ends. The CDR3 nucleotides read TGTGCCAGCACCCGCGGGAACGAGCAGTACTTC. It is translated as CASTRGNEQYF. Full variable domain (rest looked up from reference TRBV7-9 and TRBJ2-7): DTGVSQNPRHKITKRGQNVTFRCDPISEHNRLYWYRQTLGQGPEFLTYFQNEAQLEKSRLLSDRFSAERPKGSFSTLEIQRTEQGDSAMYLCASTRGNEQYFGPGTRLTVT.

In its sample, this clonotype was seen a few times. This sequence joins TRBV3-1 and TRBJ1-4; the match to TRBD1 covers 7 bases. CDR1 is LGHDT, CDR2 YNNKEL, per germline (reference sequence). The CDR3 length is 15 residues. Trimming at V came to 3 bases and at J to 5 bases, leaving 6 bases not matched to a gene. CDR3 in amino acids: CASSHSGQQNEKLFF. CDR3 sequence (DNA): TGTGCCAGCAGCCACTCGGGACAGCAGAATGAAAAACTGTTTTTT.

The rearrangement joins TRBV7-9 to TRBJ1-2; D might be TRBD1 (6 bases). Germline CDR1 is SEHNR and CDR2 is FQNEAQ (reference sequence). This CDR3 spans 14 amino acids. V gave up 4 bases and J gave up 4 bases, with 13 bases separating them. The CDR3 protein is CASSWDARGYGYTF. In DNA form, the CDR3 reads TGTGCCAGCAGCTGGGACGCCAGGGGCTATGGCTACACCTTC.

This clonotype was counted at least ten times. The chain employs TRBV30 and TRBJ1-1; D possibly corresponds to TRBD1 (6 bases). The CDR3 runs to 14 residues. The germline gives CDR1 GTSNPN, CDR2 SVGIG (reference sequence). Trimming left V 0 bases short and J 3 bases short, with 11 bases between. CDR3 nucleotide sequence: TGTGCCTGGAGTGTACCTTCAGGGGACACTGAAGCTTTCTTT. This encodes CAWSVPSGDTEAFF.

This clonotype was picked up a small number of times. The CDR3 here is CASARTQETQYF. In DNA, the CDR3 is TGTGCCTCAGCACGGACCCAAGAGACCCAGTACTTC. This chain links TRBV28 with TRBJ2-5; D gene uncertain. CDR1 is MDHEN and CDR2 is SYDVKM in the germline V gene. The CDR3 is 12 residues long. The V end was cut by 11 bases, the J end by 1 base, with 11 bases between.

This chain links TRBV6-2 or TRBV6-3 with TRBJ1-4, with TRBD1 matching over 7 bases. CDR3 length: 16 amino acids. Trimming cost V 6 bases and J 0 bases; bases outside gene matches: 7. Germline CDR1 MNHEY, CDR2 SVGEGT. The CDR3 DNA follows: TGTGCCAGCAGCTTGTGGGACAGCCCAACTAATGAAAAACTGTTTTTT. Its protein is CASSLWDSPTNEKLFF.

This clonotype was detected only a few times. The chain joins TRBV6-2 or TRBV6-3 to TRBJ2-5; the D is unclear. The V end lost 0 bases, the J end lost 1 base, and 9 bases lay between the germline ends. Germline CDR1 is MNHEY and CDR2 is SVGEGT. The CDR3 runs 15 residues. CDR3 loop: CASSYSTPGQETQYF. DNA for the CDR3: TGTGCCAGCAGTTACTCGACCCCGGGCCAAGAGACCCAGTACTTC.

The V and J genes are TRBV6-2 or TRBV6-3 and TRBJ2-7; 12 bases fit TRBD2. Germline assignment: CDR1 MNHEY and CDR2 SVGEGT. The trim removed 7 bases at V and 3 bases at J, leaving 7 bases unmatched. The CDR3 is 15 residues long. The CDR3 sequence is CASKGLAGGLYEQYF. CDR3 bases: TGTGCCAGCAAAGGTCTAGCGGGAGGGCTCTACGAGCAGTACTTC.

The chain has TRBV10-3 and TRBJ2-1; D is undetermined. Germline CDR1 and CDR2: ENHRY and SYGVKD. The germline V and J ends were trimmed by 6 bases and 4 bases, with 10 bases remaining between them. The length of the CDR3 is 13 residues. CDR3 nucleotides: TGTGCCATCAGGGAGCAGGTGTACAATGAGCAGTTCTTC. Protein: CAIREQVYNEQFF.

The chain carries TRBV14 and TRBJ2-1, with 7 bases fitting TRBD1. The CDR3 runs 15 residues. V shed 4 bases, J shed 4 bases, and the junction held 7 bases outside the gene matches. Germline CDR1 reads SGHDN; CDR2 reads FVKESK. Here the CDR3 reads CASSLGDRGYNEQFF. The CDR3 DNA sequence: TGTGCCAGCAGCCTCGGGGACAGAGGATACAATGAGCAGTTCTTC.

This clonotype was detected many times. The rearrangement joins TRBV7-8 to TRBJ1-1; D is perhaps TRBD1 (6 bases). This CDR3 has 14 amino acids. The V gene's germline CDR1 is SGHVS and CDR2 FQNEAQ. V was pared by 1 base and J by 5 bases, with 11 bases between. Written as DNA, the CDR3 is TGTGCCAGCAGCTTAGGGGGGGGCTGGACTGAAGCTTTCTTT. It translates to CASSLGGGWTEAFF.

This clonotype was detected many times. The chain couples TRBV11-2 to TRBJ2-3; D could derive from TRBD1 or TRBD2 (6 bases each). Deletions cut 2 bases from V and 8 bases from J, with 26 bases between. Per germline, CDR1 SGHAT and CDR2 FQNNGV. The CDR3 contains 18 residues. The CDR3 DNA reads TGTGCCAGCAGCTTAAGGGGGAGGAGGACAGTCCAAACGCGTACGCAGTATTTT. Its translation is CASSLRGRRTVQTRTQYF.

This clonotype was observed a handful of times. The chain is built from TRBV28 and TRBJ1-6; tentatively, D is TRBD1 (5 bases). V dropped 4 bases and J dropped 10 bases, with 17 bases sitting between them. From germline, CDR1 is MDHEN and CDR2 SYDVKM. This CDR3 has 15 residues. The DNA for the CDR3 is TGTGCCAGCAGTTCCCCGACAGCGTATGGCTCACCCCTCCACTTT. This gives the protein CASSSPTAYGSPLHF.

V and J are TRBV6-2 or TRBV6-3 and TRBJ1-4, with D unclear. Germline V gene data show CDR1 as MNHEY and CDR2 as SVGEGT. With 3 bases removed from V and 9 bases from J, the gap between germline ends came to 14 bases. This CDR3 spans 14 amino acids. CDR3 sequence reads: CASSYAHNPKKLFF. The CDR3 DNA reads TGTGCCAGCAGTTATGCCCATAACCCTAAAAAACTGTTTTTT.

This clonotype has ten or more counts. The V gene is TRBV7-2, the J gene TRBJ2-7; TRBD1 aligns across 8 bases. The CDR3 has 15 residues. With V trimmed by 5 bases and J by 4 bases, 10 bases remained unmatched. Germline V gene sequence: CDR1 SGHTA, CDR2 FQGNSA. In nucleotides, the CDR3 is TGTGCCAGCAGCGAAGGGGGGCAGGGGGCGTACGAGCAGTACTTC. Its translation: CASSEGGQGAYEQYF.

In its sample, this clonotype was seen a few times. V is TRBV5-1 and J is TRBJ1-2; possible D gene TRBD1, 6 bases. This CDR3 is built from 15 residues. CDR1 is SGHRS and CDR2 is YFSETQ in the germline V gene. The V end lost 1 base, the J end lost 3 bases, and 13 bases lay between the germline ends. This CDR3 is CASSLSSQGYYGYTF. The CDR3 bases are TGCGCCAGCAGCTTGTCTTCCCAGGGGTACTATGGCTACACCTTC.

In this sample, this clonotype turned up many times. As DNA, the CDR3 is TGTGCCAGCAGTTTGGCGGGAGGGCCTGGAGATACGCAGTATTTT. It specifies CASSLAGGPGDTQYF. This chain joins TRBV12-3 or TRBV12-4 and TRBJ2-3, with 9 nucleotides matching TRBD2. V gave up 3 bases and J gave up 5 bases; unmatched junction bases: 6. CDR3 length equals 15 residues.

This clonotype was counted a few times. The chain recombines TRBV6-1 with TRBJ2-7; TRBD2 aligns across 7 bases. Germline V gene lookup returns CDR1 MNHNS and CDR2 SASEGT. The length of the CDR3 is 13 residues. The V and J ends lost 10 bases and 4 bases, in that order; junction bases with no gene match: 10. CDR3 residues: CAILGGRGYEQYF. DNA of the CDR3: TGTGCCATATTAGGCGGGAGAGGTTACGAGCAGTACTTC.